The 9 T cell receptor beta chains listed next were all sequenced from one sample in a study of blood T cells in healthy people across ages. Then a second PCR, running about 6 to 11 cycles, was carried out with a sample-barcoded 5' primer and a J-beta primer mix. Each CDR3 protein gets one entry after TCRdb re-called the 5' RACE reads with MiXCR. The table lists 1,800,000 or so distinct CDR3 sequences, about two fifths of them singletons. Sequencing was performed on blood. These receptors were taken from a human donor in good health.

V usage is TRBV5-1 and J usage is TRBJ1-2; D unclear. The CDR3 is 14 residues long. Germline values: CDR1 SGHRS, CDR2 YFSETQ. Trimming removed 0 bases at V and 6 bases at J, with 12 bases between. The CDR3 protein is CASSLGHPTDGYTF. Here the CDR3 DNA reads TGCGCCAGCAGCTTGGGACATCCTACTGATGGCTACACCTTC.

As regards this clonotype: Since a much larger clone is just one base distant, this may be a read error. The gene calls are TRBV12-3 or TRBV12-4 and TRBJ1-1; D not resolved. The germline V and J ends were trimmed by 6 bases and 4 bases, with 15 bases remaining between them. The CDR3 has 14 amino acids. CDR3 amino acids: CASSLDPVSTEAFF. CDR3 DNA sequence: TGTGCCAGCAGCTTGGACCCGGTGAGCACTGAAGCTTTCTTT.

This clonotype has just a few counts. The J gene is TRBJ1-4, the V gene TRBV4-2; 10 bases match TRBD1. Germline V gene lookup returns CDR1 LGHNA and CDR2 YNFKEQ. Trimming at V came to 0 bases and at J to 8 bases, leaving 6 bases not matched to a gene. The CDR3 sequence is 16 residues long. CDR3 region: CASSQDRDRGDEKLFF. CDR3 nucleotide sequence: TGTGCCAGCAGCCAAGACCGGGACAGGGGTGACGAAAAACTGTTTTTT.

This clonotype was counted a few times. The chain is built from TRBV30 and TRBJ2-1; D possibly corresponds to TRBD1 (5 bases). The V and J ends lost 6 bases and 9 bases respectively, with 12 bases between them. The germline V gene has CDR1 GTSNPN and CDR2 SVGIG (reference sequence). CDR3 length: 11 amino acids. CDR3 DNA: TGTGCCTGCTCCTTAGGGGTTGAGCAGTTCTTC. It is translated as CACSLGVEQFF.

The chain carries TRBV6-1 and TRBJ2-5; 7 nucleotides align to TRBD2. The tail of the sequence fits TRBJ2-7 better, so the J call may be wrong. CDR3 length: 15 amino acids. Germline V CDR1 and CDR2: MNHNS, SASEGT. The CDR3 bases are TGTGCCATCTATGACCCCGGGACTACCGTTGACGAGCAGTACTTC. Residues: CAIYDPGTTVDEQYF.

The CDR3 DNA reads TGTGCCAGCAGCTCCGGATCTACCCAAGAGACCCAGTACTTC. It translates to CASSSGSTQETQYF. V is TRBV28 and J is TRBJ2-5; no reliable D call. Trimming left V 6 bases short and J 1 base short, with 12 bases between. The CDR3 extends over 14 amino acids. CDR1 is MDHEN, CDR2 SYDVKM, per germline.

The CDR3 spells CASSEGQGRQETQFF. The CDR3 DNA is TGCGCCAGCAGCGAGGGACAGGGGCGTCAAGAGACCCAGTTCTTC. This chain connects TRBV5-1 to TRBJ2-1; 10 bases align to TRBD1. V gave up 4 bases and J gave up 13 bases; unmatched junction bases: 14. CDR3 size: 15 residues. Germline V gene lookup returns CDR1 SGHRS and CDR2 YFSETQ.

The V gene is TRBV11-2, the J gene TRBJ2-7, with D unclear. The germline V gene encodes CDR1 SGHAT and CDR2 FQNNGV. V lost 2 bases, J lost 3 bases, and 20 bases lay in between. The CDR3 length is 17 residues. CDR3 bases: TGTGCCAGCAGCTTAAGGGCCTCAATAGTGCGGCACTACGAGCAGTACTTC. It codes for CASSLRASIVRHYEQYF. Together with reference TRBV11-2 and TRBJ2-7, the CDR3 gives the full variable domain: EAGVAQSPRYKIIEKRQSVAFWCNPISGHATLYWYQQILGQGPKLLIQFQNNGVVDDSQLPKDRFSAERLKGVDSTLKIQPAKLEDSAVYLCASSLRASIVRHYEQYFGPGTRLTVT.

V and J are TRBV6-1 and TRBJ2-3; D is uncertain. CDR1 is MNHNS and CDR2 is SASEGT in the germline V gene. The CDR3 consists of 14 residues. Between the trimmed V and J ends, which lost 1 base and 6 bases, there was a span of 11 bases. The CDR3 region has the DNA TGTGCCAGCAGTGAAGGACCGCACCCGGATACGCAGTATTTT. Amino acid sequence: CASSEGPHPDTQYF.